The 9 T cell receptor beta chains reported below all come from one sample, sequenced in a study of T-cell reconstitution after alpha-beta-depleted transplantation in children (dated by TCRdb to the mid-2010s). Library preparation used PCR. Reads for this sample came from an Illumina HiSeq 2500. TCR libraries were prepared with molecular barcoding, using unique molecular identifiers to normalize TCRbeta repertoire quantification. Using fastp at Q25 and MiXCR, TCRdb reprocessed the public reads and kept productive beta chains. Records with the same CDR3 protein are collapsed into one entry carrying the most frequent genes and DNA. Present in this sample are some 240,000 distinct CDR3 sequences, over 9.5% of which were seen just once. 5% to 5.5% of the sample is in the top ten clones. The sequences come from PBMCs from the stem cell graft donor, collected from the stem cell graft. These TCRs come from a human donor who donated a stem cell graft to a child with SCID.

This clonotype was picked up many times. The chain has TRBV5-1 and TRBJ1-1; D is unclear. The germline CDR1 and CDR2 sequences are SGHRS and YFSETQ. The CDR3 has 20 residues. Deletions cut 1 base from V and 0 bases from J, with 25 bases between. DNA of the CDR3: TGCGCCAGCAGCTTGCAATCCCTTTTTTTTGAGAGGAGCATGAACACTGAAGCTTTCTTT. Encoded protein: CASSLQSLFFERSMNTEAFF.

This clonotype was found many times. The gene calls are TRBV7-9 and TRBJ2-1; 7 bases are a match to TRBD1. With V trimmed by 0 bases and J by 6 bases, 8 bases remained unmatched. Germline lookup yields CDR1 SEHNR and CDR2 FQNEAQ (reference sequence). The CDR3 totals 16 residues. The CDR3 spells CASSLAPGGRVNEQFF. CDR3 nucleotide sequence: TGTGCCAGCAGCTTAGCCCCAGGGGGTAGGGTCAATGAGCAGTTCTTC.

There are many counts of this clonotype. CDR3 bases: TGCGCCAGCAGCTTGGAAGGGGGCGGCCATCAGCCCCAGCATTTT. It yields the protein CASSLEGGGHQPQHF. The chain employs TRBV5-1 and TRBJ1-5, with TRBD1 matching 7 bases. Trimming cost V 0 bases and J 5 bases; bases outside gene matches: 5. CDR3 length: 15 amino acids. Germline values: CDR1 SGHRS, CDR2 YFSETQ.

This clonotype appeared many times. The J gene is TRBJ2-3, the V gene TRBV28, with unresolved D. Germline V gene data show CDR1 as MDHEN and CDR2 as SYDVKM. The CDR3 loop spans 16 amino acids. V gave up 2 bases and J gave up 3 bases, with 15 bases separating them. This CDR3 reads CASSLDEARWTDTQYF. The CDR3 DNA sequence: TGTGCCAGCAGTTTAGATGAGGCGCGATGGACAGATACGCAGTATTTT.

At least ten counts were recorded for this clonotype. The rearrangement joins TRBV15 to TRBJ1-1; D is undetermined. Germline CDR1 reads LNHNV; CDR2 reads YYDKDF (reference sequence). Trimming pared 3 bases from V and 4 bases from J, leaving 9 bases between. The CDR3 is 13 residues long. CDR3 protein: CATSSRGPTEAFF. The CDR3, as DNA: TGTGCCACCAGCAGCCGCGGACCCACTGAAGCTTTCTTT.

This clonotype was counted between two and nine times. The chain links TRBV5-1 to TRBJ2-1, with 10 bases identical to TRBD1. The CDR3 is 17 amino acids. Germline V CDR1 and CDR2: SGHRS, YFSETQ. V lost 0 bases and J lost 6; bases outside the gene matches: 9. The CDR3 region is CASSLAIGTGAPNEQFF. The CDR3 DNA follows: TGCGCCAGCAGCTTGGCGATCGGGACAGGGGCCCCCAATGAGCAGTTCTTC.

This clonotype was recorded many times. V is TRBV6-2 or TRBV6-3 and J is TRBJ1-1; TRBD1 matches at 10 bases. The CDR3 covers 20 residues. CDR1 MNHEY and CDR2 SVGEGT come from the germline V gene. Unmatched junction bases numbered 16, after V lost 2 bases and J lost 1 base. The CDR3 coding sequence is TGTGCCAGCAGTTACCCGAGTGCAGGTGACAGGGGGCCCGGGAACACTGAAGCTTTCTTT. Its protein is CASSYPSAGDRGPGNTEAFF.

This clonotype was found many times. The gene calls are TRBV5-1 and TRBJ1-1; perhaps TRBD1 as D (5 bases). The V end lost 4 bases, the J end lost 4 bases, and 11 bases lay between the germline ends. The CDR3 loop spans 13 amino acids. The germline V gene encodes CDR1 SGHRS and CDR2 YFSETQ. Here the CDR3 reads CASSVGDGTEAFF. Written as DNA, the CDR3 is TGCGCCAGCAGCGTCGGGGACGGCACTGAAGCTTTCTTT.

This clonotype was recorded many times. The chain is built from TRBV5-1 and TRBJ1-2; the D gene is possibly TRBD1 (6 bases). Germline-derived CDR1 and CDR2 are SGHRS and YFSETQ. V was shortened by 4 bases and J by 2 bases, with 12 bases between the two germline ends. The CDR3 length is 14 residues. The CDR3 sequence: CASSSGTGNYGYTF. In nucleotides, the CDR3 is TGCGCCAGCAGCAGCGGAACAGGGAACTATGGCTACACCTTC.